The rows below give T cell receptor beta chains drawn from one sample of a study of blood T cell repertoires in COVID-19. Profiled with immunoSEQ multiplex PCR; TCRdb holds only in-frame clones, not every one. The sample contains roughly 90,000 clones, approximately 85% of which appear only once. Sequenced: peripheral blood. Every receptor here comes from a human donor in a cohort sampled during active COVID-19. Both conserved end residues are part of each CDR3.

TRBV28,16,CASSSIRQGVYEKLFF
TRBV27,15,CASSSPRQFNSPLHF
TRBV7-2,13,CASSSTRQETQYF
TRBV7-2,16,CASSLRTGKDNSPLHF
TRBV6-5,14,CATSPLTVVYEQYF
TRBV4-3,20,CASSGGISSGGAGSYNEQFF
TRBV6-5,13,CASSPQGSGELFF
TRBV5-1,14,CASSLWGGQETQYF
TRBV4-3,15,CASSQDRGSDYEQYF
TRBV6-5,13,CASSYSPHGELFF
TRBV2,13,CASNPDRGTEAFF
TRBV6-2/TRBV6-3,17,CASSYSILPRTEYEQYF
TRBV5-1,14,CASSLAQGDEKLFF
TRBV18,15,CASSPEKTTGYGYTF
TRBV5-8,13,CASNRDSLYEQYF
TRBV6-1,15,CASSEDGRADQPQHF
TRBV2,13,CASSVDRSSEQFF
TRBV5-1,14,CASSWDRGGETQYF
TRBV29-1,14,CSVGQGQGLGEQFF
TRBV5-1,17,CASRPGTSGRALTIQYF
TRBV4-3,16,CASSQIAGGSYNEQFF
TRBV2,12,CARGQGADEQYF
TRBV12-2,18,CASRPTPGLAGVYNEQFF